These 9 T cell receptor beta chains were all obtained from the same sample, sequenced in a study of T cells in Graves' hyperthyroidism and ophthalmopathy. Researchers took RNA transcripts and amplified the TCR beta CDR3 regions from them. First-round RT-PCR of the TCR CDR3 relied on the HTBI primer set. TCRdb re-derived calls from the multiplex PCR reads in MiXCR, one entry per CDR3 protein. The sample includes about 640,000 distinct CDR3 sequences, around 20% of them seen just once. Sequencing was carried out using blood. These receptors came from a man in his thirties or forties with Graves' ophthalmopathy.

This clonotype was counted ten times or more. This rearrangement joins TRBV13 to TRBJ2-5, with D perhaps TRBD2 (5 bases). Germline CDR1 is PRHDT and CDR2 is FYEKMQ (reference sequence). V gave up 5 bases and J gave up 0 bases, with 10 bases separating them. This CDR3 is 14 amino acids long. The CDR3 is CASSIGSDQETQYF. DNA for the CDR3: TGTGCCAGCAGCATCGGTAGCGACCAAGAGACCCAGTACTTC.

The chain links TRBV7-8 to TRBJ2-1, with TRBD2 matching over 7 bases. V gave up 6 bases and J gave up 7 bases; unmatched junction bases: 9. CDR3 length: 14 amino acids. Germline V gene lookup returns CDR1 SGHVS and CDR2 FQNEAQ. DNA for the CDR3: TGTGCCAGCAGACATGCGGGAGTAGGTAATGAGCAGTTCTTC. As protein: CASRHAGVGNEQFF.

This clonotype was found a few times. The chain joins TRBV29-1 to TRBJ2-5, with 9 bases fitting TRBD2. The trim removed 4 bases at V and 5 bases at J, leaving 8 bases unmatched. CDR3 length: 14 residues. Germline CDR1 reads SQVTM; CDR2 reads ANQGSEA. The CDR3 reads CSVGVAGGPETQYF. For the CDR3, the DNA is TGCAGCGTTGGAGTGGCGGGAGGGCCGGAGACCCAGTACTTC. The complete variable domain, with remaining parts taken from reference TRBV29-1 and TRBJ2-5, reads SAVISQKPSRDICQRGTSLTIQCQVDSQVTMMFWYRQQPGQSLTLIATANQGSEATYESGFVIDKFPISRPNLTFSTLTVSNMSPEDSSIYLCSVGVAGGPETQYFGPGTRLLVL.

In its sample, this clonotype was seen many times. The chain has TRBV6-1 and TRBJ2-5, with TRBD2 matching 7 bases. CDR1 and CDR2 (germline): MNHNS, SASEGT. The trim removed 6 bases at V and 7 bases at J, leaving 11 bases unmatched. This CDR3 region has 14 residues. CDR3 sequence: CASSSGGKKGTQYF. CDR3 bases: TGTGCCAGCAGCTCCGGGGGGAAAAAGGGGACCCAGTACTTC.

This clonotype was seen more than once but under ten times. The chain links TRBV7-9 to TRBJ2-7; tentatively, D is TRBD2 (5 bases). V lost 5 bases to trimming and J lost 0 bases, with 14 bases between them. This CDR3 is 15 amino acids long. In germline, CDR1 is SEHNR, CDR2 FQNEAQ (reference sequence). The DNA for the CDR3 is TGTGCCAGCAGCACCAGTACCGGGATCTCCTACGAGCAGTACTTC. As protein: CASSTSTGISYEQYF.

This sequence joins TRBV11-1 and TRBJ2-5; D is uncertain. V lost 6 bases, J lost 3 bases, and 11 bases lay in between. The CDR3 covers 13 residues. Germline V lookup: CDR1 SGHAT, CDR2 FQDESV (reference sequence). The CDR3 nucleotides are TGTGCCAGCAGTGAAATATCGAAAGAGACCCAGTACTTC. This translates into CASSEISKETQYF.

The J gene is TRBJ2-1, the V gene TRBV30; 7 bases map to TRBD2. J was trimmed by 8 bases and V by 3 bases; bases with no gene match: 10. Germline CDR1 is GTSNPN and CDR2 is SVGIG (reference sequence). The CDR3 consists of 14 residues. CDR3 loop: CAWRELGGGDEQFF. The CDR3 DNA follows: TGTGCCTGGAGGGAGCTGGGGGGAGGGGATGAGCAGTTCTTC.

This clonotype was seen a handful of times. The chain links TRBV5-1 to TRBJ2-7, with 9 bases fitting TRBD1. The V gene end was trimmed by 2 bases and the J gene end by 6 bases; junction bases not matched to a gene: 6. The CDR3 extends over 14 amino acids. Germline assignment: CDR1 SGHRS and CDR2 YFSETQ. This CDR3 reads CASSFLTTGGEQYF. CDR3 bases: TGCGCCAGCAGCTTTTTAACGACAGGGGGCGAGCAGTACTTC.

This chain links TRBV19 with TRBJ1-5, with D maybe TRBD1 (5 bases). Germline CDR1 reads LNHDA; CDR2 reads SQIVND (reference sequence). V was trimmed by 1 base and J by 6 bases, leaving 13 bases between them. This CDR3 has 15 amino acids. Here the CDR3 DNA reads TGTGCCAGTAGTATAGGACAAGGGGCGGGTCAGCCCCAGCATTTT. Translated: CASSIGQGAGQPQHF.